A selection of T cell receptor beta chains follows, all from one sample in a study of T cells in Graves' hyperthyroidism and ophthalmopathy. MiXCR, run by TCRdb on the multiplex PCR reads, gives a single entry per CDR3 protein. The table includes 500,000 to 750,000 distinct CDR3 sequences, about 45% detected once. The sequencing input was peripheral blood or thyroid tissue (not recorded which). The receptors come from a woman aged 18-30 years with Graves' hyperthyroidism. CDR3s include the opening cysteine and the closing phenylalanine or tryptophan. The D gene is left open where the match is weak. Some rows have no size entry. The others give once, few or many, or a class for an expanded clone.

NA | TRBJ2-2 | many | TRBV4-2 | CASSQAVHRESNTGELFF | TGTGCCAGCAGCCAGGCAGTCCACAGGGAATCGAACACCGGGGAGCTGTTTTTT
NA | TRBJ2-3 | few | TRBV19 | CASKRGTFRDTQYF | TGTGCCAGTAAACGCGGGACTTTCAGAGATACGCAGTATTTT
TRBD1 | TRBJ1-3 | many | TRBV7-2 | CASSLRDSSGNTIYF | TGTGCCAGCAGCTTAAGGGACAGCTCTGGAAACACCATATATTTT
NA | TRBJ1-4 | NA | TRBV29-1 | CSVERPGGGEKLFF | TGCAGCGTTGAACGTCCCGGGGGTGGTGAAAAACTGTTTTTT
TRBD2 | TRBJ2-3 | NA | TRBV20-1 | CSAGTSGGTDTQYF | TGCAGTGCTGGGACTAGCGGGGGCACAGATACGCAGTATTTT
TRBD1 | TRBJ2-7 | NA | TRBV20-1 | CSAANPGTGTNEQYF | TGCAGTGCCGCGAACCCCGGGACAGGGACTAACGAGCAGTACTTC
NA | TRBJ2-7 | NA | TRBV20-1 | CSARDSRGQISYEQYF | TGCAGTGCTAGAGATTCAAGAGGGCAGATCTCCTACGAGCAGTACTTC
NA | TRBJ2-6 | few | TRBV2 | CASSAGTGANVLTF | TGTGCCAGCAGCGCCGGGACAGGGGCCAACGTCCTGACTTTC
TRBD2 | TRBJ2-7 | few | TRBV25-1 | CASMPWGGYEQYF | TGTGCCAGCATGCCCTGGGGGGGGTACGAGCAGTACTTC
NA | TRBJ2-3 | NA | TRBV5-1 | CASSATTYTDTQYF | TGCGCCAGCAGCGCAACGACCTACACAGATACGCAGTATTTT
NA | TRBJ1-3 | many | TRBV12-3/TRBV12-4 | CASSLVGGNTIYF | TGTGCCAGCAGTTTGGTGGGGGGAAACACCATATATTTT
TRBD1 | TRBJ2-5 | many | TRBV4-1 | CASSTGYRGLLETQYF | TGCGCCAGCAGCACCGGGTACAGGGGATTGTTAGAGACCCAGTACTTC
NA | TRBJ1-2 | once | TRBV2 | CAGHGQINYGYTF | TGTGCCGGCCACGGACAGATTAACTATGGCTACACCTTC
NA | TRBJ1-1 | NA | TRBV29-1 | CSVGGGQGYNEAFF | TGCAGCGTTGGGGGGGGGCAGGGTTACAATGAAGCTTTCTTT
TRBD1 | TRBJ1-1 | many | TRBV14 | CASSQADRGKGEAFF | TGTGCCAGCAGCCAAGCGGACAGGGGGAAGGGTGAAGCTTTCTTT
NA | TRBJ2-7 | many | TRBV12-3/TRBV12-4 | CASSFAGVEQYF | TGTGCCAGCAGTTTCGCTGGCGTCGAGCAGTACTTC
NA | TRBJ1-6 | once | TRBV7-9 | CASSLGQGPLHF | TGTGCCAGCAGTCTGGGACAAGGACCCCTCCACTTT
NA | TRBJ1-2 | NA | TRBV29-1 | CSSSTPWPSYGYTF | TGCAGCAGTTCTACCCCATGGCCTTCCTATGGCTACACCTTC
TRBD2 | TRBJ2-7 | many | TRBV19 | CASTPTSGSYEQYF | TGTGCCAGTACCCCGACTAGCGGCTCCTACGAGCAGTACTTC
NA | TRBJ1-3 | NA | TRBV10-3 | CAIRRDGGNTIYF | TGTGCCATCAGAAGGGACGGTGGAAACACCATATATTTT
TRBD2 | TRBJ2-7 | few | TRBV3-1 | CASSQSWIAGLSYEQYF | TGTGCCAGCAGCCAAAGCTGGATAGCGGGTTTATCCTACGAGCAGTACTTC
TRBD1 | TRBJ2-7 | NA | TRBV20-1 | CSATETGKWSTDTQYF | TGCAGTGCTACAGAGACAGGGAAATGGAGCACAGATACGCAGTACTTC
TRBD2 | TRBJ2-7 | many | TRBV19 | CASSILGAGVYEQYF | TGTGCCAGTAGTATTTTAGGGGCGGGAGTCTACGAGCAGTACTTC
NA | TRBJ2-5 | NA | TRBV24-1 | CATSDRVKIQETQYF | TGTGCCACCAGTGACCGTGTTAAGATCCAAGAGACCCAGTACTTC
NA | TRBJ1-5 | NA | TRBV20-1 | CSARGTGYSNQPQHF | TGCAGTGCTAGAGGGACCGGCTATAGCAATCAGCCCCAGCATTTT
NA | TRBJ1-1 | many | TRBV5-1 | CASSLVSGNTEAFF | TGTGCCAGCAGCTTAGTTTCGGGGAACACTGAAGCTTTCTTT
NA | TRBJ1-1 | NA | TRBV20-1 | CSAKTGWDVNTEAFF | TGCAGTGCTAAAACCGGGTGGGACGTGAACACTGAAGCTTTCTTT
NA | TRBJ2-7 | many | TRBV7-7 | CASSLAATGEQYF | TGTGCCAGCAGCTTAGCGGCGACCGGGGAGCAGTACTTC
NA | TRBJ2-7 | NA | TRBV18 | CASSPSTGRASYEQYF | TGTGCCAGCTCACCAAGTACGGGGCGCGCTTCCTACGAGCAGTACTTC
NA | TRBJ1-2 | NA | TRBV10-3 | CAISEPPGDGYTF | TGTGCCATCAGTGAGCCCCCAGGGGATGGCTACACCTTC
TRBD2 | TRBJ2-1 | NA | TRBV7-9 | CASSSTSGSYNEQFF | TGTGCCAGCAGCTCAACTAGCGGTTCCTACAATGAGCAGTTCTTC
NA | TRBJ2-7 | NA | TRBV7-3 | CASSPDTFRDEQYF | TGTGCCAGCAGCCCTGACACCTTCAGGGACGAGCAGTACTTC
NA | TRBJ1-1 | many | TRBV7-9 | CASSLPKVEGTEAFF | TGTGCCAGCAGTCTCCCCAAGGTGGAAGGGACTGAAGCTTTCTTT
NA | TRBJ2-7 | few | TRBV2 | CASTGLSPEQYF | TGTGCCAGCACCGGACTATCTCCGGAGCAGTACTTC
NA | TRBJ1-4 | many | TRBV6-5 | CASRVKPEGEKLFF | TGTGCCAGCAGGGTGAAACCGGAGGGCGAAAAACTGTTTTTT
NA | TRBJ1-6 | NA | TRBV28 | CASSTNPNSPLHF | TGTGCCAGCAGTACCAACCCTAATTCACCCCTCCACTTT
NA | TRBJ2-7 | NA | TRBV7-6 | CASSQDPRGYEQYF | TGTGCCAGCAGCCAAGACCCTAGGGGCTACGAGCAGTACTTC
NA | TRBJ2-2 | many | TRBV12-3/TRBV12-4 | CASRQGGGELFF | TGTGCCAGCAGACAGGGAGGCGGGGAGCTGTTTTTT
TRBD2 | TRBJ2-5 | NA | TRBV20-1 | CSAATSGRAPETQYF | TGCAGTGCTGCGACTAGCGGGAGGGCCCCAGAGACCCAGTACTTC
NA | TRBJ1-2 | NA | TRBV27 | CASSALRDPYGYTF | TGTGCCAGCAGTGCACTCCGGGACCCTTATGGCTACACCTTC
NA | TRBJ1-6 | NA | TRBV12-3/TRBV12-4 | CASSLDPESYNSPLHF | TGTGCCAGCAGTTTGGACCCCGAATCGTATAATTCACCCCTCCACTTT
NA | TRBJ2-3 | NA | TRBV2 | CASSLQDSTDTQYF | TGTGCCAGCAGCTTACAGGACAGCACAGATACGCAGTATTTT
TRBD1 | TRBJ2-5 | many | TRBV14 | CASSLGQSRMRETQYF | TGTGCCAGCAGCCTGGGACAGTCTAGGATGAGAGAGACCCAGTACTTC